This paragraph covers one T cell receptor (beta chain) sequence. This sample is part of a study of blood T cell repertoires in COVID-19. Across the whole study: Material from acute and convalescent COVID-19 was sourced from the United States, Italy and Spain. The cDNA or gDNA used as material had been derived from T cells, B-cell-depleted T cells, or PBMCs.

Per the study methods: By means of reference gene primer amplification, nucleated cell counts were estimated. Clones were read by immunoSEQ multiplex PCR, and TCRdb kept only the in-frame ones, dropping some. V, J and clone size derive from that table, while D and trimming were established from the DNA sequence. The data hold some 200,000 clones, with about 78% observed a single time. Trimming removed 4 bases from V and 5 bases from J, with 24 bases in between. Germline-derived CDR1 and CDR2 are SGHRS and YFSETQ. The length of the CDR3 is 17 residues. The chain combines TRBV5-1 with TRBJ2-5; TRBD2 might be the D (5 bases). The TCR sequence derives from a woman aged 70 to 79 with acute or convalescent COVID-19. Sequenced: peripheral blood. CDR3 sequence: CASSLGGSDYIGETQYF. DNA for the CDR3: TGCGCCAGCAGCCTTGGCGGGTCGGATTATATAGGGGAGACCCAGTACTTC.